The rows below give T cell receptor beta chains drawn from one sample of a study of neoadjuvant nivolumab and ipilimumab in lung cancer. The protocol was immunoSEQ multiplex PCR, while the TCRdb copy is restricted to in-frame clones and leaves out a portion. The table includes over 25,000 clones, 83% detected once. The sequencing used tumor tissue, collected after neoadjuvant nivolumab, alone or with ipilimumab, at or shortly before surgery. The source is an adult with non-small cell lung cancer. Both conserved end residues are part of each CDR3. The D gene is left open where the match is weak. The size of a clone is reported for some rows only, either as once, few or many, or as a class for expanded clones.

>TRBJ2-5|NA|NA|TRBV7-9
TGTGCCAGCAGCTTTATTTCAGAGACCCAGTACTTC
CASSFISETQYF
>TRBJ2-3|TRBD2|NA|TRBV25-1
TGTGCCAGCAGTGACTTTGGGGGGGGCACAGATACGCAGTATTTT
CASSDFGGGTDTQYF
>TRBJ2-7|TRBD2|NA|TRBV2
TGTGCCAGCACCTTAGCGGGGGGACGCTACGAGCAGTACTTC
CASTLAGGRYEQYF
>TRBJ2-3|NA|NA|TRBV6-1
TGTGCCAGCAGTGAAGCTCGGGGCTCTAGCACAGATACGCAGTATTTT
CASSEARGSSTDTQYF
>TRBJ2-7|NA|NA|TRBV11-2
TGTGCCAGCAGCTCCACAGGTCTCGAGCAGTACTTC
CASSSTGLEQYF
>TRBJ2-7|NA|NA|TRBV13
TGTGCCAGCAGCAGTCGGCGTCCCTCTGGCGAGCAGTACTTC
CASSSRRPSGEQYF
>TRBJ2-3|NA|NA|TRBV29-1
TGCAGCGTTGGTGCTGGCACAGATACGCAGTATTTT
CSVGAGTDTQYF
>TRBJ2-7|TRBD2|NA|TRBV9
TGTGCCAGCAGTGGAAATAGCGGGAGTCGCTCCTACGAGCAGTACTTC
CASSGNSGSRSYEQYF
>TRBJ2-7|NA|NA|TRBV2
TGTGCCACCAGGAGAGACAGCTCCTACGAGCAGTACTTC
CATRRDSSYEQYF
>TRBJ1-4|TRBD1|NA|TRBV29-1
TGCAGCGTTGAGGGACAGGGAAAACTGTTTTTT
CSVEGQGKLFF
>TRBJ2-3|NA|NA|TRBV30
TGTGCCTGGAGTGTAGGTGGGGGAGGCGGCACAGATACGCAGTATTTT
CAWSVGGGGGTDTQYF
>TRBJ2-2|NA|NA|TRBV6-4
TGTGCCAGCAGTGTTTACTTCCTGACCGGGGAGCTGTTTTTT
CASSVYFLTGELFF
>TRBJ2-7|TRBD1|NA|TRBV20-1
TGCGCCGGGACAGGGTCCTACGAGCAGTACTTC
CAGTGSYEQYF
>TRBJ2-5|NA|NA|TRBV18
TGTGCCAGCTCACGTCCAGGAGGGCAAGAGACCCAGTACTTC
CASSRPGGQETQYF
>TRBJ1-1|TRBD1|few|TRBV28
TGTGCCAGCAGCCCCCGGCCGGGACAGGGATCCGAAGCTTTCTTT
CASSPRPGQGSEAFF
>TRBJ1-2|NA|once|TRBV29-1
TGCAGCGTTGCGGTTGGGGTTCCCTATGGCTACACCTTC
CSVAVGVPYGYTF
>TRBJ1-4|NA|once|TRBV7-2
TGTGCCAGCAGCTTAGCGGTTTTGGAAAAACTGTTTTTT
CASSLAVLEKLFF
>TRBJ2-7|TRBD2|NA|TRBV6-5
TGTGCCAGCAGTTACTCGGGGGAGGGGGAGCAGTACTTC
CASSYSGEGEQYF
>TRBJ2-6|NA|once|TRBV25-1
TGTGCCTCTTTAGGAACCGGGGCCAACGTCCTGACTTTC
CASLGTGANVLTF
>TRBJ1-2|NA|NA|TRBV14
TGTGCCAGCAGTGCGGGCCAGGGCTTCGTCTATGGCTACACCTTC
CASSAGQGFVYGYTF
>TRBJ1-1|NA|NA|TRBV18
TGTGCCAGCTCACCCGGCAGCAGGATGAACACTGAAGCTTTCTTT
CASSPGSRMNTEAFF
>TRBJ1-4|NA|NA|TRBV27
TGTGCCAGCAGTTTATCGGCAGTGGCTAATGAAAAACTGTTTTTT
CASSLSAVANEKLFF